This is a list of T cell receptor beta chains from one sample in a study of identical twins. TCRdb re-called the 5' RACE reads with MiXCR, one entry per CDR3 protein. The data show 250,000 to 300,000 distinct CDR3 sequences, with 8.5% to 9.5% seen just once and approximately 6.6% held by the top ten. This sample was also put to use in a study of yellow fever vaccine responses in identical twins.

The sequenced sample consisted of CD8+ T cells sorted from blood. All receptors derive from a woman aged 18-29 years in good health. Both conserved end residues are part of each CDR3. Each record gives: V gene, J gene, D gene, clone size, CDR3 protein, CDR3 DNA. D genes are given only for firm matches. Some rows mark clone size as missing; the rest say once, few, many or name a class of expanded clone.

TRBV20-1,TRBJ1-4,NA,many,CSASHRRDEEKLFF,TGCAGTGCTAGTCACCGCAGGGACGAAGAAAAACTGTTTTTT
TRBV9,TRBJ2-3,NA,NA,CASSGIRGGTDTQYF,TGTGCCAGCAGCGGTATCAGGGGCGGCACAGATACGCAGTATTTT
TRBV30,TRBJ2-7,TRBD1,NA,CAWGPGQGPNEQYF,TGTGCCTGGGGACCGGGACAGGGACCTAACGAGCAGTACTTC
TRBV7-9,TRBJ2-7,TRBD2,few,CAAGGDYEQYF,TGTGCCGCTGGGGGGGACTACGAGCAGTACTTC
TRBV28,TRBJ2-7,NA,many,CASSGGLTYEQYF,TGTGCCAGCAGCGGCGGGTTGACCTACGAGCAGTACTTC
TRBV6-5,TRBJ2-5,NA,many,CASSYSNDLGGTQYF,TGTGCCAGCAGTTACTCGAATGATCTAGGGGGGACCCAGTACTTC
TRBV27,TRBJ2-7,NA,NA,CASRQLDSLFYEQYF,TGTGCCAGCAGACAGTTGGACAGTCTCTTCTACGAGCAGTACTTC
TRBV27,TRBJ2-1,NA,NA,CASSLSNSGLGNGEQFF,TGTGCCAGCAGTTTATCGAACTCGGGCCTGGGGAATGGTGAGCAGTTCTTC
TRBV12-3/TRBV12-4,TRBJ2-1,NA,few,CASSSLYRVEQFF,TGTGCCAGCAGTTCTCTTTACAGGGTTGAGCAGTTCTTC
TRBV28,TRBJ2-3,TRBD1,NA,CASSSFGTVTDTQYF,TGTGCCAGCAGCTCTTTCGGGACAGTCACAGATACGCAGTATTTT
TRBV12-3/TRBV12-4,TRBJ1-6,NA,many,CASRSDSPLHF,TGTGCCAGCAGATCTGATTCACCCCTCCACTTT
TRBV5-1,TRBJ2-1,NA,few,CASSLQGPNINEQFF,TGCGCCAGCAGCTTGCAGGGTCCGAATATTAATGAGCAGTTCTTC
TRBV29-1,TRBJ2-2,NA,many,CSVVFQDNTGELFF,TGCAGCGTTGTTTTTCAGGATAACACCGGGGAGCTGTTTTTT
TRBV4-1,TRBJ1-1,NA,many,CASSQDPGPGGEAFF,TGCGCCAGCAGCCAAGATCCCGGTCCGGGGGGTGAAGCTTTCTTT
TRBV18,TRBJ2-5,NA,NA,CASSPTTLEETQYF,TGTGCCAGCTCCCCTACCACTTTAGAGGAGACCCAGTACTTC
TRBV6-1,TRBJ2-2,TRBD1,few,CASSTQINRGTGELFF,TGTGCCAGCAGCACCCAAATAAACAGGGGCACCGGGGAGCTGTTTTTT
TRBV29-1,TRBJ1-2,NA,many,CSVVGGQFYGYTF,TGCAGCGTTGTGGGGGGGCAGTTCTATGGCTACACCTTC
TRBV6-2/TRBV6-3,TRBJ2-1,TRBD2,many,CASTSPGLALTYEQFF,TGTGCCAGCACGAGCCCGGGACTAGCGCTTACATATGAGCAGTTCTTC
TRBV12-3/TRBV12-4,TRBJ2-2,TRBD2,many,CASNPGTSGYTGELFF,TGTGCCAGCAATCCCGGGACTAGCGGATACACCGGGGAGCTGTTTTTT
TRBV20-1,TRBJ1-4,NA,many,CSARDLVDLNEKLFF,TGCAGTGCTAGAGATCTAGTGGACCTTAATGAAAAACTGTTTTTT
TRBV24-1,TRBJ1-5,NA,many,CATSEAGSGNQPQHF,TGTGCCACCAGTGAGGCGGGGTCGGGCAATCAGCCCCAGCATTTT
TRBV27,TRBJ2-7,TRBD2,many,CASSFLTSGGIWEQYF,TGTGCCAGCAGTTTTCTTACTAGCGGAGGGATTTGGGAGCAGTACTTC
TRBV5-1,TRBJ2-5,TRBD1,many,CASSLQGERWQETQYF,TGCGCCAGCAGCTTACAGGGGGAGAGGTGGCAAGAGACCCAGTACTTC
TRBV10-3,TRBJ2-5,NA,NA,CATRGQLQETQYF,TGTGCCACCCGCGGACAGCTGCAAGAGACCCAGTACTTC
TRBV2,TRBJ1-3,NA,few,CASSKGLGNTIYF,TGTGCCAGCAGTAAGGGGCTTGGAAACACCATATATTTT
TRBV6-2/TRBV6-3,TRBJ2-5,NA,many,CASSWGVAGRQETQYF,TGTGCCAGCAGTTGGGGTGTGGCGGGACGCCAAGAGACCCAGTACTTC
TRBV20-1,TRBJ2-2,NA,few,CSARLAWGRPNTGELFF,TGCAGTGCTAGGCTAGCCTGGGGGAGGCCCAACACCGGGGAGCTGTTTTTT
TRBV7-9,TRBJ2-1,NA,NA,CASSLVPRTINNEQFF,TGTGCCAGCAGCTTAGTACCTAGGACTATCAACAATGAGCAGTTCTTC
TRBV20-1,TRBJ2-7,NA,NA,CSARDTGSTHSYEQYF,TGCAGTGCTAGAGACACAGGTTCTACCCACTCCTACGAGCAGTACTTC
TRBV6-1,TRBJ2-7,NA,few,CASSEQSFERLKPSYEQYF,TGTGCCAGCAGTGAACAAAGTTTCGAGCGCCTAAAACCCTCCTACGAGCAGTACTTC
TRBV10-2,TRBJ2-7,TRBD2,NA,CASSGGGPSGRYEQYF,TGCGCCAGCAGTGGGGGAGGCCCTAGCGGTAGGTACGAGCAGTACTTC
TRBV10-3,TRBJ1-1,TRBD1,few,CAISPRDRVNTEAFF,TGTGCCATCAGCCCCCGGGACAGGGTGAACACTGAAGCTTTCTTT
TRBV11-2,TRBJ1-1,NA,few,CASSSPEGGNTEAFF,TGTGCCAGCAGCTCCCCCGAGGGTGGGAACACTGAAGCTTTCTTT
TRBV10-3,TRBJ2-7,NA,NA,CAISESQEKSYEQYF,TGTGCCATCAGTGAGTCCCAGGAGAAATCCTACGAGCAGTACTTC
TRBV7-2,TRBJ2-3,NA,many,CASSPLIGFSDTQYF,TGTGCCAGCAGCCCCTTAATCGGGTTCTCAGATACGCAGTATTTT
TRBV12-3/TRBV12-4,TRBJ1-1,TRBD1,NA,CASSYPGQVVEAFF,TGTGCCAGCAGTTACCCGGGACAGGTGGTTGAAGCTTTCTTT
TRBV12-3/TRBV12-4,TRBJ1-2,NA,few,CASSLASDGYTF,TGTGCCAGCAGTTTAGCCTCAGATGGCTACACCTTC
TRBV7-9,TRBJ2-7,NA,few,CASSLARQPEQYF,TGTGCCAGCAGCTTAGCCCGTCAACCCGAGCAGTACTTC